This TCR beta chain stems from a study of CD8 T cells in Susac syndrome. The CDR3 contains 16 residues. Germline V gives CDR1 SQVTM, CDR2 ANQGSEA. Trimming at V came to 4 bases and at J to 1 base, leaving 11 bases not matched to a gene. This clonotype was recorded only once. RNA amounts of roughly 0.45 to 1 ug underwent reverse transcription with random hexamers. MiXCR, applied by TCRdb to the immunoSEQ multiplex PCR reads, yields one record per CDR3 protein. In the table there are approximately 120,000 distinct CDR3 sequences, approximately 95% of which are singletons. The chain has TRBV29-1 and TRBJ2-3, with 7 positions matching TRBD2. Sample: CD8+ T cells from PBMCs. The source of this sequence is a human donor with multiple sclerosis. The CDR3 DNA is TGCAGCGTTGTCCTTCTCGGGGGGTCTCGCACAGATACGCAGTATTTT. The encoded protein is CSVVLLGGSRTDTQYF.